This T cell receptor (beta chain) was profiled in a study of beta chain features in type 1 diabetes. Expressed TCRB transcripts got sequenced, as all isolated RNA was reverse transcribed. Sequencing used immunoSEQ multiplex PCR; TCRdb keeps in-frame clones, though not all of them. Of roughly 330,000 clones listed, 9.5% to 12% were seen once; the top ten hold about 0.015%. Losses at the gene ends were 8 bases for V and 7 bases for J; bases not matched to a gene: 10. The CDR3 covers 13 residues. Germline V gene lookup returns CDR1 SQVTM and CDR2 ANQGSEA. The clonotype was recovered from a woman aged 25 to 45 in good health. Sequenced sample: naive CD4+ T cells from blood. This sequence joins TRBV29-1 and TRBJ2-7; 11 bases match TRBD2. CDR3 DNA: TGCAGCACCAGTAGCGGGAGGGCAGGAGAGCAGTACTTC. Encoded protein: CSTSSGRAGEQYF.